This TCR beta chain is from a study of cytomegalovirus exposure and HLA in healthy donors. Study as a whole: As released early, the data held about 85 million unique TCRs from HLA-typed donors. Among fewer than 500 genotyped donors, around 80% fell in the Caucasian-associated ancestry cluster.

This clone was recorded a few times. No antigen is known for it. Findings of the study overall: V- and J-gene trimming of TCR beta was linked (in a later analysis) to a missense DCLRE1C variant.

Germline lookup yields CDR1 SGHKS and CDR2 YYEKEE (reference sequence). The CDR3 contains 17 residues. The trim removed 4 bases at V and 0 bases at J, leaving 9 bases unmatched. The PCR used 60 Vbeta and 13 Jbeta primers. Profiling relied on immunoSEQ multiplex PCR, and the TCRdb table lists in-frame clones only, not all of them. The sample holds 130,000 or so clones, over 60% seen once. The clonotype originates from a female donor in good health and CMV-seropositive. The V call is TRBV5-5, the J call TRBJ2-3; 9 bases agree with TRBD2. Sample: PBMCs. CDR3 in amino acids: CASSPRSGGLSTDTQYF. The CDR3, as DNA: TGTGCCAGCAGCCCCCGGAGCGGGGGGTTGAGCACAGATACGCAGTATTTT.